The 7 T cell receptor beta chains presented below share a single source sample, sequenced in a study of blood T cell repertoires in COVID-19. Data came from immunoSEQ multiplex PCR; TCRdb stores just in-frame clones and leaves some out. The table shows 140,000 or so clones, with roughly 84% occurring only once. Sequencing input: peripheral blood. Receptors were obtained from a man aged 30 to 45 with COVID-19, enrolled during active disease.

The V gene is TRBV28, the J gene TRBJ1-2; 7 bases agree with TRBD1. Per germline, CDR1 MDHEN and CDR2 SYDVKM. The CDR3 extends over 14 amino acids. V shed 3 bases and J 4 bases; nucleotides not matched to a gene: 5. The DNA of the CDR3 is TGTGCCAGCAGTTTCCCGGGACAGTTCTATGGCTACACCTTC. It encodes CASSFPGQFYGYTF.

The genes are TRBV5-8 and TRBJ2-1, with D possibly matching TRBD2 (6 bases). The CDR3 consists of 12 residues. V shed 6 bases and J shed 9 bases, with 13 bases lying between them. Germline-derived CDR1 and CDR2 are SGHTS and YDEGEE. CDR3 protein: CASTYGSLEQFF. In nucleotides, the CDR3 is TGTGCCAGCACTTACGGGAGTCTTGAGCAGTTCTTC.

The V and J genes are TRBV28 and TRBJ1-6; 9 bases map to TRBD1. Trimming at V came to 1 base and at J to 10 bases, leaving 8 bases not matched to a gene. The CDR3 is 16 residues long. Germline V lookup: CDR1 MDHEN, CDR2 SYDVKM. CDR3 amino acids: CASSLYLGQGNSPLHF. Here the CDR3 DNA reads TGTGCCAGCAGTTTATATTTGGGACAGGGAAACTCACCCCTCCACTTT.

V usage is TRBV6-5 and J usage is TRBJ2-1; no firm D call. The CDR3 has 15 amino acids. Germline V lookup: CDR1 MNHEY, CDR2 SVGAGI. V was clipped by 2 bases and J by 4 bases, with 12 bases between them. The CDR3 nucleotides read TGTGCCAGCAGTTACCTTGGTAGCTCTTACAATGAGCAGTTCTTC. Protein sequence: CASSYLGSSYNEQFF.

This clone was seen a handful of times. The chain has TRBV9 and TRBJ2-7, with a tentative D call TRBD1 (5 bases). Per germline, CDR1 SGDLS and CDR2 YYNGEE. CDR3 length: 15 residues. The ends were cut back, 2 bases at V and 4 bases at J, with 16 bases in the middle. CDR3 sequence (DNA): TGTGCCAGCAGCGTTGGGGCGACTCCGCAATACGAGCAGTACTTC. It yields the protein CASSVGATPQYEQYF.

Remarks on this clone: Sequence at one end of the junction differs from germline and may be a read error. The V call is TRBV6-2 or TRBV6-3, the J call TRBJ1-5, with TRBD1 identical over 7 bases. The CDR3 loop spans 12 amino acids. Germline loops: CDR1 MNHEY, CDR2 SVGEGT. CDR3 nucleotide sequence: TGTGCCAGCAGATACAATAGCGGGACAGAGGAATTT. It specifies CASRYNSGTEEF.

Many counts were recorded for this clone. The V call is TRBV28, the J call TRBJ2-3, with unresolved D. Looked up from germline, CDR1 is MDHEN and CDR2 is SYDVKM. The germline V and J ends were trimmed by 3 bases and 1 base, with 8 bases remaining between them. The length of the CDR3 is 14 residues. CDR3 coding DNA: TGTGCCAGCAGTTTCCTGAGCGGCACAGATACGCAGTATTTT. It encodes CASSFLSGTDTQYF.